The 23 T cell receptor beta chains given below trace back to one sample, sequenced in a study of OX40 agonist ivuxolimab in advanced cancers. Clones were read by immunoSEQ multiplex PCR, and TCRdb kept only the in-frame ones, dropping some. Counted here are fewer than 30,000 clones, 85% occurring once; the ten biggest clones make up more than 25%. The source was CD4+ or CD8+ T cells sorted from blood, collected in a trial of the OX40 agonist ivuxolimab. Receptor source: an adult with an advanced solid tumor such as melanoma, head and neck, liver or kidney cancer.

This clone showed up many times. The chain recombines TRBV2 with TRBJ1-1; D not resolved. Germline CDR1 is SNHLY and CDR2 is FYNNEI. Trimming pared 3 bases from V and 4 bases from J, leaving 9 bases between. This CDR3 is built from 13 residues. CDR3 region: CASSELKATEAFF. CDR3 DNA: TGTGCCAGCAGTGAGCTAAAAGCCACTGAAGCTTTCTTT.

Comment on this clone: One junction end does not reproduce the germline sequence, and a read error may be involved. The chain carries TRBV4-1 and TRBJ1-4; the match to TRBD1 covers 8 bases. This CDR3 comprises 12 residues. CDR1 MGHRA and CDR2 YSYEKL come from the germline V gene. CDR3 sequence reads: CASSQDDKGQDF. CDR3 bases: TGCGCCAGCAGCCAAGATGATAAGGGACAGGATTTT.

V usage is TRBV19 and J usage is TRBJ2-1; D ambiguous. The CDR3 loop spans 13 amino acids. Trimming shortened V by 3 bases and J by 5 bases, and 8 bases separated the two germline ends. CDR1 and CDR2 from the germline V gene are LNHDA and SQIVND (reference sequence). For the CDR3, the DNA is TGTGCCAGTAGTATCACCGACAACAATGAGCAGTTCTTC. Protein sequence: CASSITDNNEQFF.

V and J are TRBV5-8 and TRBJ2-7; D gene uncertain. Per the germline V gene, CDR1 is SGHTS and CDR2 is YDEGEE. Trimming removed 2 bases at V and 5 bases at J, with 8 bases between. CDR3 length equals 12 residues. This CDR3 reads CASSLVVHEQYF. The CDR3, as DNA: TGTGCCAGCAGCTTAGTAGTCCACGAGCAGTACTTC.

The rearrangement joins TRBV19 to TRBJ2-3, with D tentatively TRBD2 (6 bases). Trimming stripped 1 base from V and 2 bases from J, with 13 bases between. Germline CDR1 LNHDA, CDR2 SQIVND (reference sequence). There are 16 residues in the CDR3. The CDR3 reads CASSIVAGTPTDTQYF. CDR3 nucleotides: TGTGCCAGTAGTATAGTGGCCGGGACTCCCACAGATACGCAGTATTTT.

This chain joins TRBV6-5 and TRBJ2-7; possibly TRBD1 for D (5 bases). CDR3 length: 15 residues. Germline CDR1 and CDR2: MNHEY and SVGAGI. The ends were cut back, 0 bases at V and 3 bases at J, with 12 bases in the middle. CDR3 protein: CASSYSDSEYYEQYF. The DNA of the CDR3 is TGTGCCAGCAGTTACTCCGACAGCGAATACTACGAGCAGTACTTC.

V gene TRBV6-4 combines with J gene TRBJ1-2; D may be TRBD1 (5 bases). Trimming removed 4 bases at V and 4 bases at J, with 13 bases between. The CDR3 runs 14 residues. Germline CDR1 MRHNA, CDR2 SNTAGT. Here the CDR3 reads CASSARTSGYGYTF. The CDR3 region has the DNA TGTGCCAGCAGTGCCCGGACATCTGGCTATGGCTACACCTTC.

This rearrangement joins TRBV15 to TRBJ2-3; D is perhaps TRBD2 (5 bases). Trimming pared 5 bases from V and 0 bases from J, leaving 12 bases between. Germline V gene lookup returns CDR1 LNHNV and CDR2 YYDKDF (reference sequence). This CDR3 is built from 15 residues. Here the CDR3 reads CATSRRSGSTDTQYF. DNA of the CDR3: TGTGCCACCAGCCGGCGAAGCGGTAGCACAGATACGCAGTATTTT.

The CDR3 reads CASSHPWEGTNYGYTF. The CDR3, as DNA: TGTGCCAGTAGTCATCCGTGGGAGGGTACTAACTATGGCTACACCTTC. The V gene is TRBV19, the J gene TRBJ1-2; D ambiguous. From germline, CDR1 is LNHDA and CDR2 SQIVND (reference sequence). With 5 bases removed from V and 0 bases from J, the gap between germline ends came to 16 bases. The CDR3 is made up of 16 amino acids.

The chain carries TRBV10-1 and TRBJ2-3; 9 nucleotides align to TRBD2. The CDR3 consists of 15 residues. Per germline, CDR1 WNHNN and CDR2 SYGVQD (reference sequence). With V trimmed by 2 bases and J by 6 bases, 6 bases remained unmatched. CDR3 bases: TGCGCCAGCAGTGAGGTTGGCGGGAGGGCCGATACGCAGTATTTT. Translating gives CASSEVGGRADTQYF.

For the CDR3, the DNA is TGTGCCAGCAGTTTGAAGACTGCTTACAATGAGCAGTTCTTC. It encodes CASSLKTAYNEQFF. This chain uses TRBV27 with TRBJ2-1; D uncertain. Germline CDR1 MNHEY, CDR2 SMNVEV (reference sequence). Between the trimmed V and J ends, which lost 3 bases and 4 bases, there was a span of 10 bases. CDR3 length equals 14 residues.

The chain recombines TRBV21-1 with TRBJ2-7; no check of the table's D call, TRBD1, against the DNA was made. TRBV21-1 is annotated as a pseudogene. There are 13 residues in the CDR3. The CDR3 region has the DNA TGTGCCAAACGGGACAGCGAAACCTACGAGCAGTACTTC. This encodes CAKRDSETYEQYF.

This chain uses TRBV7-9 with TRBJ1-2; D is unclear. The CDR3 runs 15 residues. From germline, CDR1 is SEHNR and CDR2 FQNEAQ (reference sequence). V was pared by 4 bases and J by 1 base, with 13 bases between. In nucleotides, the CDR3 is TGTGCCAGCAGCTCCTTAAGTATCGATAACTATGGCTACACCTTC. As protein: CASSSLSIDNYGYTF.

As concerns this clone: A junction end diverges from the germline sequence, so it may reflect a read error. The chain uses TRBV11-2 and TRBJ2-7, with a possible D match to TRBD1 (6 bases). Germline CDR1 reads SGHAT; CDR2 reads FQNNGV. This CDR3 is 15 amino acids long. The CDR3, as DNA: TGTGCCAGCAGTTTAGCTGGGGGCCCGGGGTTGGAGCAGTACTTC. Amino acid sequence: CASSLAGGPGLEQYF.

The rearrangement links TRBV5-3 to TRBJ2-2; D possibly corresponds to TRBD1 (5 bases). TRBV5-3 carries the ORF label, with uncertain function. The CDR3 runs to 14 residues. Trimming stripped 8 bases from V and 6 bases from J, with 17 bases between. The CDR3 spells CASRDYQGSGELFF. Written as DNA, the CDR3 is TGTGCCAGCAGAGATTATCAGGGATCCGGGGAGCTGTTTTTT.

The chain links TRBV5-6 to TRBJ2-2; D not resolved. The CDR3 is 14 residues long. Germline V gene sequence: CDR1 SGHDT, CDR2 YYEEEE. V was clipped by 0 bases and J by 4 bases, with 7 bases between them. The CDR3 is CASSLDPLTGELFF. In DNA form, the CDR3 reads TGTGCCAGCAGCTTGGACCCGCTCACCGGGGAGCTGTTTTTT.

The V and J genes are TRBV15 and TRBJ1-3, with D unclear. V was pared by 0 bases and J by 0 bases, with 6 bases between. Germline assignment: CDR1 LNHNV and CDR2 YYDKDF (reference sequence). This CDR3 has 15 amino acids. This chain's CDR3 is CATSRDKNSGNTIYF. CDR3 DNA sequence: TGTGCCACCAGCAGAGATAAAAACTCTGGAAACACCATATATTTT.

The CDR3: CASSDDSSGANVLTF. The CDR3 DNA follows: TGTGCCAGCAGTGACGACAGTTCTGGGGCCAACGTCCTGACTTTC. The gene calls are TRBV6-1 and TRBJ2-6; D is perhaps TRBD1 (5 bases). Per germline, CDR1 MNHNS and CDR2 SASEGT. The CDR3 sequence is 15 residues long. Trimming left V 3 bases short and J 1 base short, with 7 bases between.

The chain uses TRBV27 and TRBJ2-1, with TRBD2 identical over 8 bases. This CDR3 contains 15 residues. With V trimmed by 5 bases and J by 0 bases, 3 bases remained unmatched. The V gene's germline CDR1 is MNHEY and CDR2 SMNVEV (reference sequence). The CDR3 reads CASSAGTSSYNEQFF. In DNA form, the CDR3 reads TGTGCCAGCAGTGCCGGGACTAGCTCCTACAATGAGCAGTTCTTC.

This chain links TRBV21-1 with TRBJ2-3; the D call TRBD1 from the table was never checked on the DNA. TRBV21-1 is labeled a pseudogene. The CDR3 contains 13 residues. DNA of the CDR3: TGTGCCAGCCAAACCCAGTTCACAGATACGCAGTATTTT. This gives the protein CASQTQFTDTQYF.

This clone was detected only a few times. The chain links TRBV29-1 to TRBJ1-2; no clear D. The CDR3 covers 13 residues. CDR1 is SQVTM and CDR2 is ANQGSEA in the germline V gene. Trimming cost V 3 bases and J 2 bases, with 10 bases left between them. CDR3 amino acids: CSVEADSNYGYTF. As DNA, the CDR3 is TGCAGCGTTGAGGCAGACTCAAACTATGGCTACACCTTC. The complete variable domain, with remaining parts taken from reference TRBV29-1 and TRBJ1-2, reads SAVISQKPSRDICQRGTSLTIQCQVDSQVTMMFWYRQQPGQSLTLIATANQGSEATYESGFVIDKFPISRPNLTFSTLTVSNMSPEDSSIYLCSVEADSNYGYTFGSGTRLTVV.

J is TRBJ1-1 and V is TRBV6-1; D uncertain. V shed 1 base and J shed 0 bases, with 6 bases lying between them. Germline-derived CDR1 and CDR2 are MNHNS and SASEGT. CDR3 length equals 14 residues. For the CDR3, the DNA is TGTGCCAGCAGTGAAGTTGCGGTGAACACTGAAGCTTTCTTT. Translating it yields CASSEVAVNTEAFF.

Here the CDR3 DNA reads TGTGCCAGCAGCCACCTCGACAGGAAGAACACTGAAGCTTTCTTT. It translates to CASSHLDRKNTEAFF. The genes are TRBV13 and TRBJ1-1; D is perhaps TRBD1 (6 bases). Germline-derived CDR1 and CDR2 are PRHDT and FYEKMQ (reference sequence). V lost 5 bases and J 1 base, leaving 14 bases between the germline ends. The CDR3 is made up of 15 amino acids.